These T cell receptor beta chains were read from a single sample in a study of shared clonotypes between healthy human individuals. Produced via immunoSEQ multiplex PCR; TCRdb's table is partial and in-frame only. The table records roughly 1,600,000 clones, 98% to 99% of them present only once. The specimen sequenced was naive CD4+ T cells sorted from blood. These TCRs come from a man aged 25-40 years in good health. Each CDR3 is given with its conserved first and last residue. A D gene is named only where the DNA matches it firmly. For some rows the clone size is stated as once, few or many, or as a class when expanded; others skip it.

size	D	V	J	CDR3	DNA
NA	NA	TRBV5-1	TRBJ2-5	CASSIQAYQETQYF	TGCGCCAGCAGTATCCAGGCGTACCAAGAGACCCAGTACTTC
NA	TRBD1	TRBV28	TRBJ2-7	CASTAYRGPFYEQYF	TGTGCCAGCACCGCCTACAGGGGGCCATTCTACGAGCAGTACTTC
NA	NA	TRBV6-5	TRBJ2-1	CASTRGNSYNEQFF	TGTGCCAGCACTCGCGGGAACTCCTACAATGAGCAGTTCTTC
NA	NA	TRBV5-4	TRBJ2-1	CASSLVRAGSEQFF	TGTGCCAGCAGCTTGGTCCGGGCGGGAAGTGAGCAGTTCTTC
NA	NA	TRBV7-6	TRBJ1-1	CASSLGPVPNTEAFF	TGTGCCAGCAGCTTAGGTCCGGTACCGAACACTGAAGCTTTCTTT
NA	TRBD2	TRBV7-3	TRBJ2-2	CASSWGLAGAGELFF	TGTGCCAGCAGTTGGGGACTAGCGGGAGCCGGGGAGCTGTTTTTT
NA	NA	TRBV5-5	TRBJ1-1	CASSWTVMVRNTEAFF	TGTGCCAGCAGCTGGACCGTCATGGTCCGGAACACTGAAGCTTTCTTT
once	NA	TRBV7-2	TRBJ2-7	CASSSLSGLSSYEQYF	TGTGCCAGCAGCTCCCTTAGCGGTCTCAGCTCCTACGAGCAGTACTTC
NA	NA	TRBV5-1	TRBJ1-3	CASSLDSFPGGNTIYF	TGCGCCAGCAGCTTGGATAGTTTTCCAGGGGGAAACACCATATATTTT
once	NA	TRBV29-1	TRBJ1-1	CSVEGQPNTEAFF	TGCAGCGTTGAAGGACAGCCGAACACTGAAGCTTTCTTT
NA	TRBD1	TRBV7-8	TRBJ2-7	CASSLAGQGVGKQYF	TGTGCCAGCAGCTTAGCGGGGCAGGGGGTCGGCAAGCAGTACTTC
NA	TRBD1	TRBV9	TRBJ1-2	CASSVGQGNYGYTF	TGTGCCAGCAGCGTAGGACAGGGCAACTATGGCTACACCTTC
once	TRBD1	TRBV7-8	TRBJ2-7	CASSLAIPGQGYEQYF	TGTGCCAGCAGCTTAGCGATACCGGGACAGGGGTACGAGCAGTACTTC
NA	NA	TRBV18	TRBJ2-1	CASSPRDIVNEQFF	TGTGCCAGCTCACCACGGGACATAGTAAATGAGCAGTTCTTC
once	NA	TRBV27	TRBJ1-5	CASSSRRSNQPQHF	TGTGCCAGCAGTTCTCGTCGTAGCAATCAGCCCCAGCATTTT
NA	TRBD2	TRBV6-4	TRBJ2-7	CALNLASGIRYEQYF	TGTGCCCTCAACCTGGCTAGCGGGATTAGGTACGAGCAGTACTTC
NA	NA	TRBV27	TRBJ1-1	CASSKGRSDLGTEAFF	TGTGCCAGCAGTAAGGGCAGGTCCGATTTGGGGACTGAAGCTTTCTTT
NA	TRBD2	TRBV6-6	TRBJ2-3	CASRQGLASSTDTQYF	TGTGCCAGCAGACAGGGACTAGCGTCTAGCACAGATACGCAGTATTTT
NA	NA	TRBV4-3	TRBJ1-4	CASSRAGTANEKLFF	TGCGCCAGCAGCCGAGCCGGTACGGCTAATGAAAAACTGTTTTTT
NA	NA	TRBV7-9	TRBJ2-2	CASNGGELFF	TGTGCCAGCAACGGGGGGGAGCTGTTTTTT
once	NA	TRBV7-4	TRBJ2-7	CASSPRGGWGYEQYF	TGTGCCAGCAGCCCCCGCGGAGGGTGGGGCTACGAGCAGTACTTC
NA	TRBD2	TRBV7-7	TRBJ2-1	CASSQTSGRSNEQFF	TGTGCTAGCAGCCAAACTAGCGGGAGGTCCAATGAGCAGTTCTTC
once	NA	TRBV5-1	TRBJ1-5	CASSLQGNQPQHF	TGCGCCAGCAGCTTGCAGGGGAATCAGCCCCAGCATTTT
NA	NA	TRBV29-1	TRBJ2-2	CSATTYRVDTGELFF	TGCAGCGCCACCACCTACAGGGTAGACACCGGGGAGCTGTTTTTT
NA	TRBD2	TRBV7-6	TRBJ2-7	CASSLRGVAGGSEQYF	TGTGCCAGCAGCTTACGTGGGGTAGCGGGAGGATCCGAGCAGTACTTC
NA	NA	TRBV5-1	TRBJ2-2	CASSLGVGELFF	TGCGCCAGCAGCTTGGGGGTCGGGGAGCTGTTTTTT
NA	TRBD2	TRBV5-1	TRBJ2-2	CASSLVGSGRASGELFF	TGCGCCAGCAGCTTGGTCGGTAGCGGGAGGGCATCCGGGGAGCTGTTTTTT
NA	NA	TRBV10-3	TRBJ1-4	CAISDGKGSGLLSDEKLFF	TGTGCCATCAGTGACGGTAAAGGTTCGGGGCTCCTGTCAGATGAAAAACTGTTTTTT
once	NA	TRBV29-1	TRBJ2-5	CSVDPGAPETQYF	TGCAGCGTTGATCCAGGGGCTCCGGAGACCCAGTACTTC
NA	TRBD2	TRBV9	TRBJ2-1	CASSVVTSGTNEQFF	TGTGCCAGCAGCGTAGTTACTAGCGGGACTAATGAGCAGTTCTTC
NA	TRBD2	TRBV19	TRBJ2-7	CASSIAIAGGYEQYF	TGTGCCAGTAGTATAGCAATAGCGGGAGGATACGAGCAGTACTTC
NA	NA	TRBV5-1	TRBJ2-1	CASSLQYPSYNEQFF	TGCGCCAGCAGCTTACAGTATCCCTCCTACAATGAGCAGTTCTTC
NA	NA	TRBV4-2	TRBJ1-1	CASSLVGSDTEAFF	TGTGCCAGCAGCCTGGTGGGTTCGGACACTGAAGCTTTCTTT
NA	TRBD2	TRBV5-4	TRBJ2-3	CASSPGLLAGVGDTQYF	TGTGCCAGCAGCCCTGGGCTACTAGCGGGAGTTGGAGATACGCAGTATTTT
NA	NA	TRBV19	TRBJ2-1	CASSISGSSYNEQFF	TGTGCCAGTAGTATATCCGGCAGCTCCTACAATGAGCAGTTCTTC
NA	TRBD2	TRBV9	TRBJ2-2	CASSPKAGGPGIGELFF	TGTGCCAGCAGCCCAAAAGCGGGAGGGCCAGGGATCGGGGAGCTGTTTTTT
NA	NA	TRBV5-5	TRBJ2-6	CASSLLTAGANVLTF	TGTGCCAGCAGTTTACTAACAGCTGGGGCCAACGTCCTGACTTTC
NA	NA	TRBV23-1	TRBJ1-5	CASSQTRSLSNQPQHF	TGCGCCAGCAGTCAAACCCGATCCCTTAGCAATCAGCCCCAGCATTTT
NA	TRBD2	TRBV7-2	TRBJ2-7	CASSALAGVDEQYF	TGTGCCAGCAGCGCACTAGCGGGTGTCGACGAGCAGTACTTC
NA	NA	TRBV10-3	TRBJ1-2	CAASGAGAPYGYTF	TGTGCCGCCTCCGGGGCAGGGGCACCCTATGGCTACACCTTC
NA	TRBD2	TRBV6-5	TRBJ2-7	CASSWPGLTYEQYF	TGTGCCAGCAGTTGGCCGGGACTAACCTACGAGCAGTACTTC
NA	TRBD2	TRBV10-3	TRBJ2-1	CAISNSGRAFHEQFF	TGTGCCATCAGTAATAGCGGGAGAGCCTTCCATGAGCAGTTCTTC
NA	NA	TRBV5-1	TRBJ2-2	CASSLEGWSGELFF	TGCGCCAGCAGCTTAGAGGGGTGGTCCGGGGAGCTGTTTTTT
few	TRBD1	TRBV10-1	TRBJ2-7	CASSDRTGFREQYF	TGCGCCAGCAGTGACCGGACAGGGTTTCGCGAGCAGTACTTC
NA	TRBD1	TRBV5-1	TRBJ2-7	CASSLGTGGVYEQYF	TGCGCCAGCAGCTTGGGGACAGGGGGCGTCTACGAGCAGTACTTC
NA	TRBD1	TRBV5-1	TRBJ2-3	CASSGTGSDTQYF	TGCGCCAGCAGCGGGACAGGGTCAGATACGCAGTATTTT
NA	NA	TRBV15	TRBJ1-5	CATRDVGSNQPQHF	TGTGCCACCAGGGACGTTGGCTCAAATCAGCCCCAGCATTTT
NA	NA	TRBV2	TRBJ1-3	CASSITRNTIYF	TGTGCCAGCAGTATAACCCGAAACACCATATATTTT